This T cell receptor (beta chain) was recovered during a study of technical replicates of blood from a handful of donors (dated by TCRdb to about 2017). Concerning this clone itself: The antigen it binds to is not known. Base qualities were left out, and no much larger clone turns up one base away.

Per the germline V gene, SGHRS is the CDR1 and YFSETQ is the CDR2. Inclusive of the bounding cysteine and phenylalanine, the CDR3 is 15 residues long. The only DNA kept is the CDR3, 45 bases in frame from the first base. A distance of 19 bases separates the germline ends of V and J, which lose 2 bases and 7 bases respectively. Library preparation used the immunoSEQ multiplex PCR assay. The source is immuneACCESS, and TCRdb retained only in-frame sequences with V and J called. Part of the clones is not carried over; for the studies checked, unresolved V genes explain less than half of this, and the remainder is unexplained. The sample records just under 60,000 clones, 91% of which are singletons. The ten largest clones take up about 3.6% of the sample.

This clonotype was obtained from a human donor in good health. Some clones in this sample may be carry-over from other donors' samples. Recombination joined TRBV5-1 with TRBJ2-7; 6 matching bases give a weak D call of TRBD1. The sequenced sample was PBMCs. At the DNA level, the sequence is TGCGCCAGCAGCTTTCGTCCCGGGGCAGGGGTGGAGCAGTACTTC. It translates to CASSFRPGAGVEQYF.